The next 25 T cell receptor beta chains were all read from a single sample in a study of PD-1 blockade in classical Hodgkin lymphoma. All patients relapsed after autologous stem cell transplantation, and brentuximab vedotin exposure varied. TCRdb keeps only in-frame clones here, not all; method: immunoSEQ multiplex PCR. The sample yields over 35,000 clones, 86% seen once. Sequences were derived from peripheral blood mononuclear cells (PBMCs), sampled before the second cycle of nivolumab. The receptors come from a human donor with classical Hodgkin lymphoma.

The rearrangement links TRBV25-1 to TRBJ1-1, with D possibly TRBD1 on 5 matching bases. Between the trimmed V and J ends, which lost 7 bases and 1 base, there was a span of 16 bases. The CDR3 consists of 15 residues. Germline loops: CDR1 MGHDK, CDR2 SYGVNS. The CDR3, as DNA: TGTGCCAGCACCAGACCAGGGAGGGAGAACACTGAAGCTTTCTTT. Its protein product is CASTRPGRENTEAFF.

The chain recombines TRBV6-5 with TRBJ2-4; possibly TRBD1 for D (5 bases). The length of the CDR3 is 11 residues. Trimming shortened V by 8 bases and J by 4 bases, and 6 bases separated the two germline ends. The germline gives CDR1 MNHEY, CDR2 SVGAGI. CDR3 bases: TGTGCCAGCGCAGGGAAAAACATTCAGTACTTC. Residues: CASAGKNIQYF.

V gene TRBV28 combines with J gene TRBJ2-7; TRBD2 might be the D (6 bases). This CDR3 contains 15 residues. The V and J ends lost 2 bases and 3 bases respectively, with 14 bases between them. Germline CDR1 reads MDHEN; CDR2 reads SYDVKM. CDR3 bases: TGTGCCAGCAGTTTACTTGGAATCGGGGGCTACGAGCAGTACTTC. It is translated as CASSLLGIGGYEQYF.

This rearrangement joins TRBV11-2 to TRBJ2-2, with 7 bases identical to TRBD2. With 3 bases clipped from V and 5 bases from J, the junction kept 6 bases outside the gene matches. Germline CDR1 is SGHAT and CDR2 is FQNNGV. The CDR3 sequence is 15 residues long. The CDR3 DNA sequence: TGTGCCAGCAGCTTGGTCAGGCGGGGGACCGGGGAGCTGTTTTTT. This translates into CASSLVRRGTGELFF.

J is TRBJ2-5 and V is TRBV4-1, with D perhaps matching TRBD2 (5 bases). The germline CDR1 and CDR2 sequences are MGHRA and YSYEKL. Trimming cost V 5 bases and J 5 bases, with 12 bases left between them. This CDR3 has 13 residues. The CDR3 nucleotides are TGCGCCAGCAGCGAACCGGGCGGGGAGACCCAGTACTTC. This encodes CASSEPGGETQYF.

This clone was detected only once. The J gene is TRBJ2-7, the V gene TRBV5-6, with 8 bases aligning to TRBD1. CDR1 is SGHDT and CDR2 is YYEEEE in the germline V gene. The V gene end was trimmed by 3 bases and the J gene end by 11 bases; junction bases not matched to a gene: 16. This CDR3 region has 15 residues. In DNA form, the CDR3 reads TGTGCCAGCAGCTGGACCGGGACAGGTGTAAGGTCAGAGTACTTC. This translates into CASSWTGTGVRSEYF.

The rearrangement uses TRBV20-1 and TRBJ1-4; D might be TRBD1 (6 bases). CDR1 DFQATT and CDR2 SNEGSKA come from the germline V gene (reference sequence). V was clipped by 2 bases and J by 16 bases, with 14 bases between them. This CDR3 is built from 11 residues. The CDR3 sequence: CSARTGTRQFF. Written as DNA, the CDR3 is TGCAGTGCTAGAACCGGGACAAGACAGTTTTTT.

The chain has TRBV9 and TRBJ2-7, with TRBD1 matching 11 bases. The trim removed 0 bases at V and 5 bases at J, leaving 7 bases unmatched. CDR1 and CDR2 from the germline V gene are SGDLS and YYNGEE. The CDR3 covers 16 residues. As DNA, the CDR3 is TGTGCCAGCAGCGTAGGGCCCCGGACAGGGGGCGACGAGCAGTACTTC. Translating gives CASSVGPRTGGDEQYF.

The chain combines TRBV10-1 with TRBJ2-7; a weak D match, TRBD1 (5 bases). CDR3 length: 16 residues. Germline-derived CDR1 and CDR2 are WNHNN and SYGVQD (reference sequence). Trimming took off 4 bases at V and 1 base at J, with 17 bases between the two ends. Here the CDR3 DNA reads TGCGCCAGCAGTGGAAATCGGGTGTCAGGGTCCTACGAGCAGTACTTC. Amino acid sequence: CASSGNRVSGSYEQYF.

The V call is TRBV4-2, the J call TRBJ2-3; 12 positions agree with TRBD2. Germline CDR1 is LGHNA and CDR2 is YNFKEQ. The CDR3 is 16 residues long. The V segment lost 3 bases and the J segment 4 bases; nucleotides outside the gene matches: 5. The CDR3 coding sequence is TGTGCCAGCAGCCAGCGACTAGCGGGGGTGGCAGATACGCAGTATTTT. Protein: CASSQRLAGVADTQYF.

Written as DNA, the CDR3 is TGTGCCAGCAGCTTAGTGGCCGGGACAGAAGACGAAAAACTGTTTTTT. Protein sequence: CASSLVAGTEDEKLFF. The chain has TRBV7-8 and TRBJ1-4; 7 bases fit TRBD1. The V gene end was trimmed by 1 base and the J gene end by 8 bases; junction bases not matched to a gene: 10. The CDR3 contains 16 residues. The V gene's germline CDR1 is SGHVS and CDR2 FQNEAQ.

This clone has just one count. The chain combines TRBV10-2 with TRBJ2-2, with 9 bases that match TRBD1. The V and J ends lost 8 bases and 5 bases, in that order; junction bases with no gene match: 6. Germline assignment: CDR1 WSHSY and CDR2 SAAADI. The CDR3 is made up of 14 amino acids. DNA for the CDR3: TGCGCCAGCGACCGGGACAGGGAAACCGGGGAGCTGTTTTTT. This sequence encodes CASDRDRETGELFF.

The CDR3 DNA sequence: TGTGCCAGCAGTTACTCGACAGCTAACTATGGCTACACCTTC. Residues: CASSYSTANYGYTF. The chain couples TRBV6-5 to TRBJ1-2, with D possibly TRBD1 on 5 matching bases. Germline CDR1 MNHEY, CDR2 SVGAGI. Trimming removed 0 bases at V and 0 bases at J, with 5 bases between. The CDR3 totals 14 residues.

The chain is built from TRBV18 and TRBJ2-5, with D maybe TRBD1 (5 bases). CDR3 length: 13 residues. Germline-derived CDR1 and CDR2 are KGHSH and LQKENI. The V and J ends lost 5 bases and 1 base respectively, with 8 bases between them. CDR3 DNA sequence: TGTGCCAGCTCAATGGACACCCAAGAGACCCAGTACTTC. This sequence encodes CASSMDTQETQYF.

The chain combines TRBV7-6 with TRBJ2-1; D is perhaps TRBD1 (6 bases). Trimming removed 3 bases from V and 5 bases from J, with 11 bases in between. The germline V gene encodes CDR1 SGHVS and CDR2 FNYEAQ. CDR3 size: 14 residues. The CDR3 DNA sequence: TGTGCCAGCAGCTTGAACAGGGTGAACAATGAGCAGTTCTTC. As protein: CASSLNRVNNEQFF.

The gene calls are TRBV7-2 and TRBJ2-6; TRBD1 aligns across 7 bases. Trimming cost V 3 bases and J 5 bases; bases outside gene matches: 10. The CDR3 runs 17 residues. CDR1 is SGHTA and CDR2 is FQGNSA in the germline V gene. The CDR3 DNA reads as TGTGCCAGCAGCTTGGGACAGCTCCTCGGCTGGGCCAACGTCCTGACTTTC. Amino acids: CASSLGQLLGWANVLTF.

This chain links TRBV6-1 with TRBJ2-2; 8 positions match TRBD1. Germline V CDR1 and CDR2: MNHNS, SASEGT. The V gene end was trimmed by 10 bases and the J gene end by 6 bases; junction bases not matched to a gene: 10. The CDR3 runs 14 residues. The CDR3 DNA is TGTGCCACCATGGACAGGGTTGATCCCGGGGAGCTGTTTTTT. This encodes CATMDRVDPGELFF.

This chain uses TRBV19 with TRBJ1-1; 12 bases are a match to TRBD1. CDR1 LNHDA and CDR2 SQIVND come from the germline V gene (reference sequence). This CDR3 has 16 residues. Germline trimming cut 8 bases from V and 5 bases from J; bases unmatched to any gene: 12. CDR3 sequence (DNA): TGTGCCAGTTGCGCCAGGGACAGGGGGCGCGATACTGAAGCTTTCTTT. This gives the protein CASCARDRGRDTEAFF.

This clone was seen a handful of times. The CDR3 DNA reads as TGTGCCAGCAGTGAAGTTCCAAGCGGGACGGACGGCTACACCTTC. Protein product: CASSEVPSGTDGYTF. V and J are TRBV2 and TRBJ1-2; maybe TRBD1 (5 bases). Germline values: CDR1 SNHLY, CDR2 FYNNEI. Trimming took off 1 base at V and 8 bases at J, with 17 bases between the two ends. The CDR3 contains 15 residues.

J is TRBJ2-1 and V is TRBV7-6, with 9 bases fitting TRBD1. Germline V gene lookup returns CDR1 SGHVS and CDR2 FNYEAQ. The CDR3 loop spans 14 amino acids. Trimming removed 3 bases from V and 9 bases from J; junction bases left unmatched: 6. Written as DNA, the CDR3 is TGTGCCAGCAGCTTCGCCGGGACAGGGAGTGAGCAGTTCTTC. This encodes CASSFAGTGSEQFF.

This sequence joins TRBV6-5 and TRBJ2-1; D call uncertain. The CDR3 runs 14 residues. The V and J ends lost 7 bases and 2 bases respectively, with 12 bases between them. Germline V gene data show CDR1 as MNHEY and CDR2 as SVGAGI. CDR3 nucleotides: TGTGCCAGCACTCCGGACGGAACCTACAATGAGCAGTTCTTC. This gives the protein CASTPDGTYNEQFF.

This CDR3 is CASSVGRSPNEQFF. As DNA, the CDR3 is TGTGCCAGCAGCGTGGGGAGAAGTCCCAATGAGCAGTTCTTC. The V call is TRBV9, the J call TRBJ2-1; TRBD2 is a possible D gene (5 bases). The CDR3 consists of 14 residues. Germline V CDR1 and CDR2: SGDLS, YYNGEE. V lost 2 bases, J lost 6 bases, and 12 bases lay in between.

This chain joins TRBV11-1 and TRBJ2-5; D might be TRBD1 or TRBD2, each matching 6 bases. Germline V CDR1 and CDR2: SGHAT, FQDESV (reference sequence). Trimming took off 4 bases at V and 2 bases at J, with 11 bases between the two ends. CDR3 length: 14 residues. Here the CDR3 reads CASSSRGEQETQYF. The CDR3 region has the DNA TGTGCCAGCAGCTCAAGGGGGGAGCAAGAGACCCAGTACTTC.

CDR3 nucleotides: TGTGCCAGCAGCGACGACATCTCCTACGAGCAGTACTTC. Its protein is CASSDDISYEQYF. J is TRBJ2-7 and V is TRBV5-5; D not certain. Germline lookup yields CDR1 SGHKS and CDR2 YYEKEE (reference sequence). V lost 4 bases, J lost 0 bases, and 8 bases lay in between. This CDR3 has 13 residues.

This clone was seen just once. At one end, the junction sequence differs from germline, possibly due to a read error. This chain links TRBV2 with TRBJ2-2, with 8 bases fitting TRBD2. The germline V gene has CDR1 SNHLY and CDR2 FYNNEI. The CDR3 is 16 amino acids. The CDR3 DNA sequence: TGTGCCAGCACTGAAACTAGCGGCGGCCTGACCGGGGAGCTGTTTTTT. Its translation is CASTETSGGLTGELFF.